This paragraph reports one TCR beta chain. No antigen is known for it. At one end, the junction sequence differs from germline, possibly due to a read error. The data originate from a study of tumor and adjacent non-tumor tissue in lung cancer. Broader study findings: Higher tumor TCR diversity was associated with shorter survival. Tumor tissue had significantly higher TCR diversity than normal lung.

The CDR3 spans 17 residues. Germline CDR1 SGHAT, CDR2 FQNNGV. The template was RNA from unsorted bulk tissue. Distant lung tissue was collected more than 3 cm away from the tumor edge. Donors were chemotherapy-naive, newly diagnosed lung cancer surgical patients in China, August–late 2014. Three rounds of nested PCR, following a modified ARM-PCR protocol, produced the TCRbeta library. TCRdb itself ran the multiplex PCR reads through MiXCR, one entry per CDR3 protein. The data hold some 80,000 distinct CDR3 sequences, with about 80% observed a single time. This TCR was recovered from a man between 70 and 80 years old with non-small cell lung cancer. The sequenced material came from distant non-tumor lung tissue. V and J are TRBV11-2 and TRBJ2-3, with a weak D call TRBD2 (5 bases). CDR3 sequence (DNA): TGTGCCAGCAGTTCTTACTCTGACCCTGCTAGCACTGATACGCAGTATTTT. Its protein product is CASSSYSDPASTDTQYF.